These T cell receptor beta chains were read from a single sample in a study of blood T cell repertoires in COVID-19. The data were produced by immunoSEQ multiplex PCR, yet TCRdb's version contains in-frame clones alone and is incomplete. The sample includes 88,000 or so clones, over 75% seen only once; the top ten take more than 3%. The material sequenced was peripheral blood. All receptors come from a man aged 55 to 70 with acute or convalescent COVID-19. Each CDR3 is given with its conserved first and last residue. The D gene is left open where the match is weak. Clone size appears in some rows only: once, few, many, or a class for an expanded clone.

CDR3aa | CDR3nt | d_gene | v_gene | abundance | len | j_gene
CASRWTGGRGTEAFF | TGTGCCAGCAGGTGGACAGGGGGCAGGGGCACTGAAGCTTTCTTT | TRBD1 | TRBV7-9 | . | 15 | TRBJ1-1
CASSFPMSGAGELFF | TGTGCCAGCAGCTTTCCGATGAGCGGGGCCGGGGAGCTGTTTTTT | TRBD2 | TRBV7-2 | . | 15 | TRBJ2-2
CASSENRGLEGYTF | TGTGCCAGCAGTGAAAACAGGGGGCTTGAGGGCTACACCTTC | TRBD1 | TRBV6-1 | . | 14 | TRBJ1-2
CASSESMAGDSPLHF | TGCGCCAGCAGTGAGTCGATGGCAGGTGATTCACCCCTCCACTTT | . | TRBV10-1 | . | 15 | TRBJ1-6
CASSFSAPHYGYTF | TGTGCCAGCAGCTTTTCAGCGCCCCACTATGGCTACACCTTC | . | TRBV5-6 | . | 14 | TRBJ1-2
CATSTTRDIYSNQPQHF | TGTGCCACCAGCACTACCCGGGACATCTATAGCAATCAGCCCCAGCATTTT | . | TRBV15 | . | 17 | TRBJ1-5
CASSRRTGMSYTF | TGTGCCAGCAGTCGTAGGACAGGGATGTCGTACACCTTC | TRBD1 | TRBV3-1/TRBV3-2 | . | 13 | TRBJ1-2
CASSDLSYSPLHF | TGTGCCAGCAGTGACCTGTCCTATTCACCCCTCCACTTT | . | TRBV6-1 | . | 13 | TRBJ1-6
CASSVRDRGDRTDTQYF | TGTGCCAGCAGTGTCCGGGACAGGGGTGATAGAACAGATACGCAGTATTTT | TRBD1 | TRBV6-1 | once | 17 | TRBJ2-3
CASSMQHQAELTQHF | TGTGCCAGTAGTATGCAACATCAGGCAGAACTGACCCAGCATTTT | . | TRBV19 | few | 15 | TRBJ1-5
CASSETTAGRSAQYF | TGTGCCAGCAGTGAGACCACCGCGGGGAGATCGGCGCAGTATTTT | . | TRBV6-4 | . | 15 | TRBJ2-3
CSVRQGGDQPQHF | TGCAGCGTTAGACAGGGCGGGGATCAGCCCCAGCATTTT | TRBD1 | TRBV29-1 | . | 13 | TRBJ1-5
CASSVRRGGSYNEQFF | TGTGCCAGCAGCGTAAGGCGAGGCGGTAGTTACAATGAGCAGTTCTTC | . | TRBV9 | . | 16 | TRBJ2-1
CASSGGQRTEAFF | TGTGCCAGCAGTGGCGGACAGAGGACTGAAGCTTTCTTT | . | TRBV6-2/TRBV6-3 | once | 13 | TRBJ1-1
CASSLSRGTDTQYF | TGTGCCAGCAGCTTATCTCGGGGGACAGATACGCAGTATTTT | . | TRBV7-2 | . | 14 | TRBJ2-3
CASSGTGGIRAFDYGYTF | TGTGCCAGCAGTGGGACAGGGGGTATCAGGGCCTTCGACTATGGCTACACCTTC | TRBD1 | TRBV28 | many | 18 | TRBJ1-2
CASSFGPQGLEIGGYTF | TGTGCCAGCAGCTTCGGACCACAGGGATTGGAAATAGGTGGCTACACCTTC | . | TRBV5-4 | . | 17 | TRBJ1-2
CASSTGDRANEKLFF | TGCGCCAGCAGCACTGGGGACAGAGCTAATGAAAAACTGTTTTTT | TRBD1 | TRBV5-1 | . | 15 | TRBJ1-4
CASQQARYGYTF | TGTGCCAGCCAACAGGCCCGCTATGGCTACACCTTC | . | TRBV10-3 | few | 12 | TRBJ1-2
CASSQDPAGGAKNIQYF | TGTGCCAGCAGCCAAGATCCAGCGGGAGGGGCCAAAAACATTCAGTACTTC | TRBD2 | TRBV4-2 | . | 17 | TRBJ2-4
CASSFGPTLANYGYTF | TGTGCCAGCAGCTTTGGTCCAACTCTAGCTAACTATGGCTACACCTTC | . | TRBV7-2 | . | 16 | TRBJ1-2
CASLTEGWYGYTF | TGTGCCAGTCTGACCGAGGGCTGGTATGGCTACACCTTC | . | TRBV6-5 | . | 13 | TRBJ1-2
CAISGTGTKRGTGELFF | TGTGCCATCAGTGGAACCGGGACTAAAAGGGGCACCGGGGAGCTGTTTTTT | TRBD2 | TRBV10-3 | . | 17 | TRBJ2-2
CASSRSGGASYNEQFF | TGTGCCAGCAGTCGGAGCGGGGGCGCCTCCTACAATGAGCAGTTCTTC | TRBD2 | TRBV27 | . | 16 | TRBJ2-1
CSARASEQYF | TGCAGTGCTAGAGCTAGTGAGCAGTACTTC | . | TRBV20-1 | . | 10 | TRBJ2-7
CASRQTGWGNQPQHF | TGCGCCAGCAGGCAGACAGGCTGGGGCAATCAGCCCCAGCATTTT | . | TRBV10-2 | once | 15 | TRBJ1-5
CASNRDSQETQYF | TGTGCCAGCAACCGAGACAGCCAAGAGACCCAGTACTTC | . | TRBV9 | . | 13 | TRBJ2-5
CASSLEGFSGNTIYF | TGCGCCAGCAGCTTGGAGGGGTTCTCTGGAAACACCATATATTTT | . | TRBV5-1 | . | 15 | TRBJ1-3
CASSDPSSRSTDTQYF | TGTGCCAGCAGCGATCCCAGTAGCCGAAGCACAGATACGCAGTATTTT | . | TRBV5-4 | . | 16 | TRBJ2-3
CASSPKAGQGAGYTF | TGTGCCAGCAGCCCTAAAGCGGGACAGGGCGCGGGCTACACCTTC | . | TRBV21-1 | . | 15 | TRBJ1-2
CASSVSQRRTDTQYF | TGTGCCAGCAGCGTTAGCCAGCGGCGCACAGATACGCAGTATTTT | . | TRBV9 | . | 15 | TRBJ2-3
CAPNRGPDF | TGCGCCCCCAATCGGGGTCCGGACTTC | . | TRBV4-3 | . | 9 | TRBJ2-7